This T cell receptor beta chain was retrieved from a study of graft-versus-host responses after intestinal transplantation. Study overall: All of the recipients had induction that used anti-thymocyte globulin, then tacrolimus and steroids for approximately 3 years.

Clones were sequenced by immunoSEQ multiplex PCR, and TCRdb holds only the in-frame ones, with some missing. The table lists tens of thousands of clones, around 91% of them singletons. Of note for this clone: Its antigen is unidentified. A read error may account for a junction end that differs from germline.

Germline CDR1 and CDR2: MDHEN and SYDVKM. The CDR3 loop spans 11 amino acids. Notes on the study in general: The study found high graft-versus-host to host-versus-graft clonal ratios in allografts of patients with graft-donor T cell macrochimerism.

The V call is TRBV28, the J call TRBJ1-5, with D possibly matching TRBD1 (6 bases). The sequence was obtained from a human patient who received an intestinal transplant, so some T cells may come from the graft donor. The sequencing here drew on PBMCs, taken roughly 120 days after intestinal transplantation. The CDR3 DNA sequence: TGCGCCACAGGGTACAATCAGCCCCAGCATTTT. It codes for CATGYNQPQHF.